This is a list of T cell receptor beta chains from one sample in a study of blood T cell repertoires in COVID-19. Repertoires were generated with immunoSEQ multiplex PCR, while TCRdb's copy carries only in-frame clones and drops some. The sample lists about 150,000 clones, roughly 89% seen once, with under 7% in the top ten. The specimen was PBMCs or T cells enriched from blood (not recorded which). The receptors derive from a woman aged 50 to 60 who had been exposed to COVID-19. The conserved cysteine and the conserved F or W are not part of the CDR3 here. The size entry is marked missing in some rows and otherwise reads once, few, many or a size class.

v_gene	abundance	CDR3aa
TRBV4-3	-	ASSQASGLNTEAF
TRBV4-3	-	ASSQTDRYTEAF
TRBV19	-	ASRQAGGANTEAF
TRBV6-5	-	ASGGTNNQPQH
TRBV27	-	ASRVRGLSTDTQY
TRBV6-5	-	ASGSAGGATQY
TRBV7-6	few	ASSPGLAPTGELF
TRBV10-3	-	AISESGQGGGQPQH
TRBV5-8	-	ASSLDRGTDTQY
TRBV28	-	ASRGGGREEQY
TRBV6-5	-	ASTRGDPSSYEQY
TRBV10-3	-	AISTPGTSITDTQY
TRBV5-8	-	ASSLTQSYQPQH
TRBV7-2	once	ASSGLAGGRTDTQY
TRBV7-2	-	ASSGQGAWEQY
TRBV4-2	once	ASSQGLAGVRGSSYEQY
TRBV18	once	ASSELNTEAF
TRBV5-6	-	ASSLDWTGAVWGGYT
TRBV2	-	ASRESLQGNSNQPQH
TRBV11-2	-	ASRVPGQGLLYEQY
TRBV5-4	-	ASSLVAAQETQY
TRBV7-8	-	ASLITRVLRNSPLH
TRBV29-1	-	SVNREAGNTIY
TRBV18	few	ASSPRQGALK
TRBV25-1	-	ASSVLATQETQY
TRBV7-9	-	ASSLGRLYQETQY
TRBV5-1	once	ASSLGDRTNYGYT
TRBV29-1	-	SVVDRGRDTGELF
TRBV5-4	few	ASSSQGPNTEAF
TRBV7-2	-	ASSLAGGRSTYEQY
TRBV7-9	-	ASSIGQLTQETQY
TRBV11-2	once	ASSLGTVEAF
TRBV7-9	-	ASSLGSGGDTEAF
TRBV6-2/TRBV6-3	-	ASSRTAGNTIY
TRBV6-5	-	ASSYSTGLGGYT
TRBV6-5	many	ASGQGWGTEAF
TRBV9	-	ASSAGTPVDEQF
TRBV5-6	-	ASSLETTGSNQPQH
TRBV11-3	-	ASSHRGGTHTEAF